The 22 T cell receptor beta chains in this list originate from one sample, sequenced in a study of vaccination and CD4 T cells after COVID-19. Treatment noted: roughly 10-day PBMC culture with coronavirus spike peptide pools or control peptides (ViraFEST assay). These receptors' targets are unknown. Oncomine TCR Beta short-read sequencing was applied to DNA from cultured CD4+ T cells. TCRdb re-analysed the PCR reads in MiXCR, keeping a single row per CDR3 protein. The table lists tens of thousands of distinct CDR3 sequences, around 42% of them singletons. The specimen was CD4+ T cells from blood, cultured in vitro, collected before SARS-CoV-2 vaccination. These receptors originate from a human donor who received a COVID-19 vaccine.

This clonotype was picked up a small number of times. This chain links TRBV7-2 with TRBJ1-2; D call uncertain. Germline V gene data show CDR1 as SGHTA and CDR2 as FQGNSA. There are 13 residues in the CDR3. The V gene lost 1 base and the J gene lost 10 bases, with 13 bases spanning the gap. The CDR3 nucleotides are TGTGCCAGCAGCTTAGAGGCTGCCTTGTCCTACACCTTC. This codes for CASSLEAALSYTF.

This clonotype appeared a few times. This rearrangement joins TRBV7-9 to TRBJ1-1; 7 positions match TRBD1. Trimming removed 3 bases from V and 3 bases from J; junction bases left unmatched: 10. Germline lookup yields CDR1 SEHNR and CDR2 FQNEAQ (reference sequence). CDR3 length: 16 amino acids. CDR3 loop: CASSFPPRDRYTEAFF. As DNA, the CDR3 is TGTGCCAGCAGCTTTCCGCCGAGGGACAGATACACTGAAGCTTTCTTT.

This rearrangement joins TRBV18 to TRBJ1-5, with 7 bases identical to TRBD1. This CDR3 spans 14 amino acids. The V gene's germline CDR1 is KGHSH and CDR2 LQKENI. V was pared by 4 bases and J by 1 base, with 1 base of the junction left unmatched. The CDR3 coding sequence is TGTGCCAGCTCACTGGGACAGAGCAATCAGCCCCAGCATTTT. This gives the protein CASSLGQSNQPQHF. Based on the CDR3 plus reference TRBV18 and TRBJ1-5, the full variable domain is NAGVMQNPRHLVRRRGQEARLRCSPMKGHSHVYWYRQLPEEGLKFMVYLQKENIIDESGMPKERFSAEFPKEGPSILRIQQVVRGDSAAYFCASSLGQSNQPQHFGDGTRLSIL.

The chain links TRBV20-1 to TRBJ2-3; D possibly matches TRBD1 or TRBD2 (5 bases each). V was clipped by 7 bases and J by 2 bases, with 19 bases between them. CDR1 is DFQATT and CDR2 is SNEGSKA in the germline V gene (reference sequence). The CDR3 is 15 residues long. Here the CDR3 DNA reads TGCAGTGTCGAAAGACCGGGACCCAACACAGATACGCAGTATTTT. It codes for CSVERPGPNTDTQYF.

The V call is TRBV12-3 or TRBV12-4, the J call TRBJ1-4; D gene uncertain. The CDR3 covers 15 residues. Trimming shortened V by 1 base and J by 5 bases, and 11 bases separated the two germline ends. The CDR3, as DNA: TGTGCCAGCAGTTTAGTGGGGAGTGGGAATGAAAAACTGTTTTTT. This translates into CASSLVGSGNEKLFF.

CDR3 loop: CASSVGLNSGNTIYF. In DNA form, the CDR3 reads TGTGCCAGCAGTGTGGGACTTAACTCTGGAAACACCATATATTTT. The chain couples TRBV6-1 to TRBJ1-3, with D possibly TRBD1 on 5 matching bases. The germline gives CDR1 MNHNS, CDR2 SASEGT. Trimming pared 4 bases from V and 0 bases from J, leaving 10 bases between. The CDR3 is 15 residues long.

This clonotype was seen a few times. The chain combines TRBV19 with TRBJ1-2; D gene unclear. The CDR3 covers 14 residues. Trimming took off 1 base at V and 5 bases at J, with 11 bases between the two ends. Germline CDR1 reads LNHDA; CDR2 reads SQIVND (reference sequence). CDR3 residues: CASSIAPGLYGYTF. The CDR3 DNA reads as TGTGCCAGTAGTATAGCCCCGGGGTTGTATGGCTACACCTTC.

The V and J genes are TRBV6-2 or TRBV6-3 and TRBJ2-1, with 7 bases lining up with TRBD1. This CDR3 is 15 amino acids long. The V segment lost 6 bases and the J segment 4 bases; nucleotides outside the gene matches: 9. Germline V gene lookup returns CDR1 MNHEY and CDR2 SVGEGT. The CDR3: CASRERGGVYNEQFF. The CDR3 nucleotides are TGTGCCAGCAGGGAACGAGGGGGCGTGTACAATGAGCAGTTCTTC.

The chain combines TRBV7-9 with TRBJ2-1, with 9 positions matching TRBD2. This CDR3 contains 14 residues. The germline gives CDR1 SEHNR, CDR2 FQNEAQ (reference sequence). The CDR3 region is CAAASGAPYNEQFF. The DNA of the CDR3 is TGTGCTGCGGCTAGCGGGGCCCCCTACAATGAGCAGTTCTTC.

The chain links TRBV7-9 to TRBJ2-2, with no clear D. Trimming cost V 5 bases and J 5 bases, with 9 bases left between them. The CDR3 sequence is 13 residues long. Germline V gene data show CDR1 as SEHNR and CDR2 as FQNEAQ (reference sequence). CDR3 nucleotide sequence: TGTGCCAGCAGCCCTACGATGACCGGGGAGCTGTTTTTT. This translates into CASSPTMTGELFF.

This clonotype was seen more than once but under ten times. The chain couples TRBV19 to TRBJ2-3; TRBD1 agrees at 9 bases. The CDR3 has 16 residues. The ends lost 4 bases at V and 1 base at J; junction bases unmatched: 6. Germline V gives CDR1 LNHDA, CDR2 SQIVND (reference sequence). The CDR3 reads CASSKGTGSGTDTQYF. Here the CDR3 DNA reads TGTGCCAGTAGTAAGGGGACAGGGAGCGGCACAGATACGCAGTATTTT.

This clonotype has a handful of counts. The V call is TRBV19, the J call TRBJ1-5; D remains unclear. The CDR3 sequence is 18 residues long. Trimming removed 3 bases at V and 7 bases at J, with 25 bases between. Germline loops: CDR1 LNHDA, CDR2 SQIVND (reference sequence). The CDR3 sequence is CASSILPFSDTQGQPQHF. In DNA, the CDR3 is TGTGCCAGTAGTATCCTTCCGTTTTCGGATACTCAAGGACAGCCCCAGCATTTT.

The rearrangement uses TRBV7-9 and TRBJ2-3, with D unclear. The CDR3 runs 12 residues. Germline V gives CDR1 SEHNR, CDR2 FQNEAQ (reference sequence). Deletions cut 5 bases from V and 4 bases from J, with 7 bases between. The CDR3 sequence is CASSPGSDTQYF. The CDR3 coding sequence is TGTGCCAGCAGCCCAGGATCAGATACGCAGTATTTT.

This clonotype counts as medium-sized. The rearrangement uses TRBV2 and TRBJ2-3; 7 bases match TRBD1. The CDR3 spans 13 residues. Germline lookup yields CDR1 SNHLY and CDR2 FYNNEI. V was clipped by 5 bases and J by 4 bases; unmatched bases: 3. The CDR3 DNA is TGTGCCAGCAGTCGACAGGGCCCAGATACGCAGTATTTT. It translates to CASSRQGPDTQYF. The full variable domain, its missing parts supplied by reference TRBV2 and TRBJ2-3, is EPEVTQTPSHQVTQMGQEVILRCVPISNHLYFYWYRQILGQKVEFLVSFYNNEISEKSEIFDDQFSVERPDGSNFTLKIRSTKLEDSAMYFCASSRQGPDTQYFGPGTRLTVL.

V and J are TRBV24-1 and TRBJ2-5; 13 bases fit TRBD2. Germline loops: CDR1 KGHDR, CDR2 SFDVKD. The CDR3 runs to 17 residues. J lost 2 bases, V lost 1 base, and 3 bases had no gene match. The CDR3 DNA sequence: TGTGCCACCAGTGATTTCCGGACTAGCGGGGGACAAGAGACCCAGTACTTC. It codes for CATSDFRTSGGQETQYF.

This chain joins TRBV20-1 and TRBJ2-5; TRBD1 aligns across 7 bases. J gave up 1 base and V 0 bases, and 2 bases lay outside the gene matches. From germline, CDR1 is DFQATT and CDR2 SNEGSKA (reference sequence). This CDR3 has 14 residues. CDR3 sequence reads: CSAREWDSQETQYF. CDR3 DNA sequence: TGCAGTGCTAGAGAGTGGGACAGCCAAGAGACCCAGTACTTC.

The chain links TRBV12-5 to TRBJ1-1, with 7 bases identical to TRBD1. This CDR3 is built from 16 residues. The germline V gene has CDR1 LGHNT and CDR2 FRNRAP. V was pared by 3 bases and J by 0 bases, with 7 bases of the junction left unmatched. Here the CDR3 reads CASGLPSTGVNTEAFF. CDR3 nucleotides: TGTGCTAGTGGTTTACCCTCAACAGGGGTGAACACTGAAGCTTTCTTT.

The CDR3 reads CASSTPLGTGQGVSQETQYF. The DNA for the CDR3 is TGTGCCAGCAGCACACCCCTTGGGACAGGGCAGGGAGTGAGTCAAGAGACCCAGTACTTC. V is TRBV7-9 and J is TRBJ2-5; 9 bases match TRBD1. Germline lookup yields CDR1 SEHNR and CDR2 FQNEAQ (reference sequence). The CDR3 is 20 residues long. Trimming at V came to 5 bases and at J to 2 bases, leaving 21 bases not matched to a gene.

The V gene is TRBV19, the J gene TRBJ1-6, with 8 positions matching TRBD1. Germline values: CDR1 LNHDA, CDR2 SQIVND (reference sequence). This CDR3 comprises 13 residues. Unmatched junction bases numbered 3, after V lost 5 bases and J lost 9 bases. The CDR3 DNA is TGTGCCAGTAGTCCGGACAGGGTTTCACCCCTCCACTTT. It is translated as CASSPDRVSPLHF.

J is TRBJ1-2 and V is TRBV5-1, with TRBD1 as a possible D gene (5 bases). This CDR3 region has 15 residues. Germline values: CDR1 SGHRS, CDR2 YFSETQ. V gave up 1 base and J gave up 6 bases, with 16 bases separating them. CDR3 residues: CASSLNFGDAHGYTF. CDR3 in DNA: TGCGCCAGCAGCTTGAACTTCGGGGACGCACATGGCTACACCTTC.

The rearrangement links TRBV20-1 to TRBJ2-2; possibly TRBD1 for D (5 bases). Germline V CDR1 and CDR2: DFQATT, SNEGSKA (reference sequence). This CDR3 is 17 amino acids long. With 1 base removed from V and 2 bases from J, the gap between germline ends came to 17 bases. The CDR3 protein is CSARGPRWQGNTGELFF. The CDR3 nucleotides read TGCAGTGCTAGAGGACCTAGGTGGCAGGGAAACACCGGGGAGCTGTTTTTT.

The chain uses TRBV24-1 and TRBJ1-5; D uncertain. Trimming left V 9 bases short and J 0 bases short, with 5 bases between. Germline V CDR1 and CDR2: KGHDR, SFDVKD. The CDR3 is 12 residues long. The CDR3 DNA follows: TGTGCCACCGGGAATAGCAATCAGCCCCAGCATTTT. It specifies CATGNSNQPQHF.